Each of the 21 T cell receptor beta chains below was sequenced from the same sample in a study of technical replicates of blood from a few donors. The protocol was immunoSEQ multiplex PCR, while the TCRdb copy is restricted to in-frame clones and leaves out a portion. The repertoire holds tens of thousands of clones, with 95% to 98% as singletons. The sample taken for sequencing was T cells isolated from PBMCs. These receptors all come from a human donor in good health.

The chain combines TRBV11-2 with TRBJ2-1; TRBD2 matches 12 bases. The CDR3 spans 17 residues. CDR1 is SGHAT and CDR2 is FQNNGV in the germline V gene. After removal of 3 bases from V and 10 bases from J, the junction contained 13 bases not matched to a gene. The CDR3 DNA reads as TGTGCCAGCAGCTTCGTACGATCCGGGACTAGCGGGCGGGAGCAGTTCTTC. This encodes CASSFVRSGTSGREQFF.

The chain links TRBV9 to TRBJ2-7; TRBD2 might be the D (6 bases). Per germline, CDR1 SGDLS and CDR2 YYNGEE. Trimming left V 0 bases short and J 4 bases short, with 14 bases between. The CDR3 totals 15 residues. This chain's CDR3 is CASSVVGGIGYEQYF. DNA of the CDR3: TGTGCCAGCAGCGTAGTTGGGGGGATTGGATACGAGCAGTACTTC.

The chain couples TRBV5-4 to TRBJ1-1, with D uncertain. The V gene's germline CDR1 is SGHNT and CDR2 YYREEE (reference sequence). This CDR3 comprises 13 residues. With 3 bases removed from V and 8 bases from J, the gap between germline ends came to 14 bases. The CDR3 is CASSSNRRGEAFF. CDR3 nucleotides: TGTGCCAGCAGCTCTAATCGACGGGGAGAAGCTTTCTTT.

This clone is a singleton in its sample. The chain uses TRBV30 and TRBJ2-3; D is unresolved. Trimming cost V 3 bases and J 0 bases, with 4 bases left between them. CDR1 is GTSNPN, CDR2 SVGIG, per germline (reference sequence). The CDR3 loop spans 12 amino acids. The CDR3 region is CAWSGSTDTQYF. The CDR3 DNA sequence: TGTGCCTGGAGCGGGAGCACAGATACGCAGTATTTT.

This clone was observed once. CDR3 DNA sequence: TGTGCCAGCGGGGGTGAGGCGGGTTACAGGGTCTATGGCTACACCTTC. It yields the protein CASGGEAGYRVYGYTF. The chain links TRBV2 to TRBJ1-2; tentatively, D is TRBD1 (6 bases). Germline CDR1 SNHLY, CDR2 FYNNEI. The CDR3 extends over 16 amino acids. Deletions cut 8 bases from V and 4 bases from J, with 23 bases between.

This clone occurred once. The chain employs TRBV9 and TRBJ2-1; 13 nucleotides line up with TRBD2. This CDR3 comprises 15 residues. V was clipped by 1 base and J by 8 bases; unmatched bases: 3. CDR1 and CDR2 (germline): SGDLS, YYNGEE. CDR3 nucleotide sequence: TGTGCCAGCAGCGTACGGACTAGCGGGAGCGATGAGCAGTTCTTC. This encodes CASSVRTSGSDEQFF.

The chain couples TRBV10-3 to TRBJ1-5; D uncertain. The CDR3 has 17 amino acids. Trimming took off 3 bases at V and 0 bases at J, with 15 bases between the two ends. Germline assignment: CDR1 ENHRY and CDR2 SYGVKD. CDR3 region: CAISEVGDVHSNQPQHF. CDR3 nucleotides: TGTGCCATCAGTGAAGTGGGCGATGTACATAGCAATCAGCCCCAGCATTTT.

This chain links TRBV7-9 with TRBJ1-4; 8 nucleotides align to TRBD1. CDR1 is SEHNR, CDR2 FQNEAQ, per germline (reference sequence). There are 15 residues in the CDR3. V gave up 3 bases and J gave up 4 bases; unmatched junction bases: 4. CDR3 protein: CASSLGTGGNEKLFF. CDR3 DNA: TGTGCCAGCAGCTTGGGGACAGGCGGTAATGAAAAACTGTTTTTT.

The chain is built from TRBV12-5 and TRBJ1-1; D possibly corresponds to TRBD1 (5 bases). Germline assignment: CDR1 LGHNT and CDR2 FRNRAP. There are 12 residues in the CDR3. V dropped 8 bases and J dropped 5 bases, with 12 bases sitting between them. CDR3 sequence reads: CASSAGNTEAFF. The DNA for the CDR3 is TGTGCTAGTTCGGCAGGGAATACTGAAGCTTTCTTT.

The gene calls are TRBV28 and TRBJ2-3; D is uncertain. V was clipped by 4 bases and J by 0 bases, with 8 bases between them. This CDR3 region has 14 residues. Germline assignment: CDR1 MDHEN and CDR2 SYDVKM. The DNA for the CDR3 is TGTGCCAGCAGTTCGACGACTAGCACAGATACGCAGTATTTT. Amino acids: CASSSTTSTDTQYF.

The chain employs TRBV30 and TRBJ2-3; D is uncertain. Germline values: CDR1 GTSNPN, CDR2 SVGIG (reference sequence). V was shortened by 2 bases and J by 2 bases, with 8 bases between the two germline ends. The CDR3 contains 13 residues. The CDR3 DNA reads TGTGCCTGGAGTCAGTTTAACACAGATACGCAGTATTTT. It is translated as CAWSQFNTDTQYF.

CDR3 in DNA: TGCGCCAGCAGCTGGACCGGGACAGGCTACAATGAGCAGTTCTTC. Protein product: CASSWTGTGYNEQFF. The chain is built from TRBV5-1 and TRBJ2-1; TRBD1 aligns across 8 bases. The V gene end was trimmed by 3 bases and the J gene end by 3 bases; junction bases not matched to a gene: 5. CDR3 size: 15 residues. Germline CDR1 reads SGHRS; CDR2 reads YFSETQ.

V is TRBV28 and J is TRBJ1-4; TRBD1 matches at 9 bases. With 4 bases clipped from V and 15 bases from J, the junction kept 6 bases outside the gene matches. CDR3 size: 12 residues. CDR1 and CDR2 from the germline V gene are MDHEN and SYDVKM. Here the CDR3 reads CASSSAGTGLFF. The DNA for the CDR3 is TGTGCCAGCAGTTCTGCCGGGACAGGGTTGTTTTTT.

A remark on this clone: Other DNA variants within this sample encode the same CDR3. This chain links TRBV15 with TRBJ2-7; 10 bases align to TRBD1. The CDR3 runs to 14 residues. After removal of 1 base from V and 3 bases from J, the junction contained 0 bases not matched to a gene. The germline V gene has CDR1 LNHNV and CDR2 YYDKDF (reference sequence). CDR3 protein: CATSRGTGGYEQYF. CDR3 in DNA: TGTGCCACCAGCAGAGGGACAGGGGGCTACGAGCAGTACTTC. Based on the CDR3 plus reference TRBV15 and TRBJ2-7, the full variable domain is DAMVIQNPRYQVTQFGKPVTLSCSQTLNHNVMYWYQQKSSQAPKLLFHYYDKDFNNEADTPDNFQSRRPNTSFCFLDIRSPGLGDTAMYLCATSRGTGGYEQYFGPGTRLTVT.

This chain uses TRBV7-9 with TRBJ1-2; TRBD1 aligns across 11 bases. Germline lookup yields CDR1 SEHNR and CDR2 FQNEAQ (reference sequence). Trimming cost V 4 bases and J 8 bases; bases outside gene matches: 6. This CDR3 region has 14 residues. In DNA, the CDR3 is TGTGCCAGCAGCTCAGGACAGGGGGCGGTAGGCTACACCTTC. Its protein is CASSSGQGAVGYTF.

This clone showed up just once. The rearrangement joins TRBV29-1 to TRBJ2-5, with D maybe TRBD1 (6 bases). The V gene lost 7 bases and the J gene lost 4 bases, with 16 bases spanning the gap. Germline CDR1 SQVTM, CDR2 ANQGSEA. The CDR3 contains 13 residues. CDR3 loop: CSDRVGGRETQYF. The CDR3 nucleotides are TGCAGCGACAGGGTAGGGGGAAGAGAGACCCAGTACTTC.

The chain carries TRBV14 and TRBJ1-1; 8 positions agree with TRBD1. Germline V CDR1 and CDR2: SGHDN, FVKESK. J lost 8 bases, V lost 3 bases, and 11 bases had no gene match. The CDR3 is 15 amino acids. CDR3 protein: CASSHFPTGAAEAFF. The CDR3 coding sequence is TGTGCCAGCAGCCACTTCCCGACAGGGGCGGCGGAAGCTTTCTTT.

The chain carries TRBV9 and TRBJ2-3; D not certain. Trimming stripped 0 bases from V and 2 bases from J, with 7 bases between. The CDR3 runs 14 residues. Germline V lookup: CDR1 SGDLS, CDR2 YYNGEE. In nucleotides, the CDR3 is TGTGCCAGCAGCGTAGGGCAGAACACAGATACGCAGTATTTT. Translation: CASSVGQNTDTQYF.

The chain is built from TRBV29-1 and TRBJ2-1, with TRBD1 as a possible D gene (5 bases). V lost 6 bases, J lost 6 bases, and 12 bases lay in between. This CDR3 has 12 amino acids. Germline CDR1 is SQVTM and CDR2 is ANQGSEA. CDR3 in DNA: TGCAGCGTACTGACAGTTCCCAATGAGCAGTTCTTC. Its translation: CSVLTVPNEQFF.

This sequence joins TRBV9 and TRBJ1-1; no clear D gene. Trimming took off 0 bases at V and 4 bases at J, with 7 bases between the two ends. Germline V gene lookup returns CDR1 SGDLS and CDR2 YYNGEE. The CDR3 is made up of 13 amino acids. CDR3 nucleotides: TGTGCCAGCAGCGTAGCTCCGGGCACTGAAGCTTTCTTT. It yields the protein CASSVAPGTEAFF.

The chain employs TRBV5-6 and TRBJ2-7; D remains unclear. V lost 2 bases and J 3 bases, leaving 6 bases between the germline ends. This CDR3 has 12 residues. CDR1 and CDR2 (germline): SGHDT, YYEEEE. CDR3 protein: CASSFTRYEQYF. In DNA, the CDR3 is TGTGCCAGCAGCTTCACTCGCTACGAGCAGTACTTC. Full variable domain (rest looked up from reference TRBV5-6 and TRBJ2-7): DAGVTQSPTHLIKTRGQQVTLRCSPKSGHDTVSWYQQALGQGPQFIFQYYEEEERQRGNFPDRFSGHQFPNYSSELNVNALLLGDSALYLCASSFTRYEQYFGPGTRLTVT.